This T cell receptor beta chain emerged from a study of CD8+CD57+ T cells in acquired aplastic anemia. Findings of the study overall: It was found that nearly 30 CD8+ CDR3 sequences were shared between patients and controls.

A remark on this clonotype: As yet, its antigen is unknown.

It was patients with CD8+CD57+ cell expansion by flow cytometry who were chosen for sequencing. The enrolled patients all had severe acquired aplastic anemia. At the time of blood sampling, patients had not yet received any therapy. The TCR beta profiling, which covered VDJ combination and CDR3 sequence, was carried out using genomic DNA as the template. TCRdb used MiXCR to reprocess the reads, holding one entry per CDR3 protein. The table records approximately 180,000 distinct CDR3 sequences, over 40% of them present only once. The clonotype originates from a human donor with aplastic anemia. The sample was sorted CD4+, CD8+, or CD8+CD57+ T cells (not recorded which) from PBMCs.

The CDR3 here is CASSSQGEQYF. The CDR3 bases are TGTGCCAGCAGTTCACAGGGGGAGCAGTACTTC. This chain joins TRBV12-3 or TRBV12-4 and TRBJ2-7, with 7 bases that match TRBD1. With V trimmed by 4 bases and J by 7 bases, 1 base remained unmatched. This CDR3 is built from 11 residues.